This is a list of T cell receptor beta chains from one sample in a study of shared clonotypes between healthy human individuals. Sequencing used immunoSEQ multiplex PCR; TCRdb keeps in-frame clones, though not all of them. This table holds roughly 490,000 clones, around 80% found once. The sample comprised PBMCs. The source is a woman in her 40s in good health. Some clones in this sample may be carry-over from other donors' samples. CDR3s include the opening cysteine and the closing phenylalanine or tryptophan. A D gene is named only where the DNA matches it firmly.

J	D	V	CDR3
TRBJ2-1	TRBD2	TRBV5-4	CASSARTSGSIYEQFF
TRBJ2-1	TRBD2	TRBV28	CASSLLAGGSYNEQFF
TRBJ2-7	NA	TRBV15	CATSRDRGPYEQYF
TRBJ1-2	NA	TRBV6-1	CASSEGEGGNGYTF
TRBJ2-2	NA	TRBV27	CASMRRGDTGELFF
TRBJ2-7	TRBD2	TRBV5-6	CASSLSLAGAYEQYF
TRBJ2-1	TRBD2	TRBV5-1	CASSRTSGTLGNEQFF
TRBJ1-5	NA	TRBV10-3	CASGSRNQPQHF
TRBJ2-3	NA	TRBV18	CASSPPTSTDTQYF
TRBJ2-5	TRBD2	TRBV15	CATSRSLTSGRAGETQYF
TRBJ2-7	TRBD2	TRBV7-2	CASSPSGSLYEQYF
TRBJ2-5	NA	TRBV5-4	CASSSTVAEETQYF
TRBJ2-7	NA	TRBV28	CASSPPPTRPYEQYF
TRBJ1-2	NA	TRBV30	CAWTPGPAYGYTF
TRBJ2-1	NA	TRBV7-8	CASSIDQGGSYNEQFF
TRBJ1-6	TRBD1	TRBV28	CASSRTGTVNSPLHF
TRBJ1-1	TRBD1	TRBV4-2	CASSPGDRDTEAFF
TRBJ2-3	TRBD2	TRBV5-1	CASSPRTSGSSDTQYF
TRBJ2-2	TRBD1	TRBV5-1	CASSGQGNTGELFF
TRBJ1-2	NA	TRBV2	CASSEARHVINYGYTF
TRBJ2-5	TRBD1	TRBV7-3	CASRSTGGVETQYF
TRBJ2-1	NA	TRBV11-2	CASSLDWPSNEQFF
TRBJ1-4	TRBD1	TRBV6-6	CASRPTGSTNEKLFF
TRBJ2-2	NA	TRBV25-1	CASSDLVSGELFF